The 20 T cell receptor beta chains below all came from one sample that was sequenced in a study of OX40 agonist ivuxolimab in advanced cancers. The table came from immunoSEQ multiplex PCR; TCRdb's copy has only in-frame clones and leaves some out. The sample comprises around 41,000 clones, approximately 80% of which are singletons, and under 3.5% rests with the top ten. Sequenced here: CD4+ or CD8+ T cells sorted from blood, sampled in a trial of the OX40 agonist ivuxolimab. These receptors were obtained from an adult with an advanced solid tumor such as melanoma, head and neck, liver or kidney cancer.

The J gene is TRBJ2-4, the V gene TRBV28, with D possibly matching TRBD1 (6 bases). Trimming removed 5 bases from V and 9 bases from J, with 17 bases in between. This CDR3 spans 14 amino acids. The germline V gene has CDR1 MDHEN and CDR2 SYDVKM. CDR3 DNA sequence: TGTGCCAGCAGTCCCCAGGTGGTGACAGGCATTCAGTACTTC. Translated: CASSPQVVTGIQYF.

The J gene is TRBJ2-7, the V gene TRBV30, with D uncertain. The CDR3 is 12 residues long. Trimming stripped 5 bases from V and 3 bases from J, with 11 bases between. Germline V CDR1 and CDR2: GTSNPN, SVGIG (reference sequence). The CDR3 spells CAWEKGHYEQYF. The CDR3 DNA sequence: TGTGCCTGGGAAAAGGGTCACTACGAGCAGTACTTC.

The chain couples TRBV6-5 to TRBJ2-7; D gene unclear. The V end lost 5 bases, the J end lost 2 bases, and 16 bases lay between the germline ends. Germline-derived CDR1 and CDR2 are MNHEY and SVGAGI. CDR3 length equals 15 residues. CDR3 protein: CASSRLLLSPYEQYF. CDR3 bases: TGTGCCAGCAGTCGTCTCCTTCTGAGTCCCTACGAGCAGTACTTC.

The chain links TRBV30 to TRBJ1-4, with D perhaps matching TRBD1 (5 bases). V lost 3 bases, J lost 4 bases, and 15 bases lay in between. CDR1 GTSNPN and CDR2 SVGIG come from the germline V gene (reference sequence). The CDR3 covers 15 residues. Here the CDR3 reads CAWSHQAGLNEKLFF. The CDR3 DNA reads as TGTGCCTGGAGCCACCAGGCGGGGCTTAATGAAAAACTGTTTTTT.

The chain is built from TRBV7-9 and TRBJ2-5; D is uncertain. Trimming pared 6 bases from V and 3 bases from J, leaving 11 bases between. The CDR3 spans 13 residues. The germline V gene encodes CDR1 SEHNR and CDR2 FQNEAQ (reference sequence). The CDR3 loop reads CASRRNLEETQYF. The CDR3 nucleotides are TGTGCCAGCAGACGCAACCTAGAAGAGACCCAGTACTTC.

The chain recombines TRBV4-3 with TRBJ2-5; 9 bases are shared with TRBD1. V was pared by 8 bases and J by 3 bases, with 4 bases of the junction left unmatched. The germline gives CDR1 LGHNA, CDR2 YSLEER. This CDR3 contains 13 residues. As DNA, the CDR3 is TGCGCCAGCTCACAGGGGGCAAAAGAGACCCAGTACTTC. Its protein is CASSQGAKETQYF.

J is TRBJ1-2 and V is TRBV28, with D tentatively TRBD1 (6 bases). Per the germline V gene, CDR1 is MDHEN and CDR2 is SYDVKM. Trimming pared 4 bases from V and 4 bases from J, leaving 19 bases between. The CDR3 contains 16 residues. The CDR3 loop reads CASSSLDRRESYGYTF. CDR3 nucleotides: TGTGCCAGCAGTTCTTTGGACAGACGGGAGAGCTATGGCTACACCTTC.

The rearrangement links TRBV28 to TRBJ2-7, with D possibly matching TRBD2 (6 bases). Trimming cost V 5 bases and J 7 bases, with 18 bases left between them. CDR1 and CDR2 from the germline V gene are MDHEN and SYDVKM. The CDR3 is made up of 14 amino acids. The CDR3 DNA reads as TGTGCCAGCAGTCCGACTAGTTTTGTCGGTGAGCAGTACTTC. This translates into CASSPTSFVGEQYF. Full variable domain (remainder filled in from reference TRBV28 and TRBJ2-7): DVKVTQSSRYLVKRTGEKVFLECVQDMDHENMFWYRQDPGLGLRLIYFSYDVKMKEKGDIPEGYSVSREKKERFSLILESASTNQTSMYLCASSPTSFVGEQYFGPGTRLTVT.

The V call is TRBV5-1, the J call TRBJ1-1; the D gene is possibly TRBD1 (6 bases). Germline V CDR1 and CDR2: SGHRS, YFSETQ. V was shortened by 4 bases and J by 0 bases, with 10 bases between the two germline ends. The CDR3 is 14 amino acids. In DNA form, the CDR3 reads TGCGCCAGCAGCCACCAGGGGTTGAACACTGAAGCTTTCTTT. It codes for CASSHQGLNTEAFF.

This clone appeared a few times. The chain employs TRBV30 and TRBJ2-5; the D gene is possibly TRBD2 (6 bases). V was cut by 7 bases and J by 4 bases, with 16 bases left in between. CDR1 and CDR2 from the germline V gene are GTSNPN and SVGIG (reference sequence). The CDR3 has 13 amino acids. The CDR3 DNA reads as TGTGCCTACGGGGGAGGAGTAGGAGAGACCCAGTACTTC. Translation: CAYGGGVGETQYF.

This clone was detected only once. The rearrangement uses TRBV6-5 and TRBJ2-7, with 8 bases aligning to TRBD2. This CDR3 has 16 amino acids. With V trimmed by 2 bases and J by 5 bases, 11 bases remained unmatched. CDR1 and CDR2 (germline): MNHEY, SVGAGI. The CDR3 nucleotides read TGTGCCAGCAGTTACGGGGGGGTAGCGGGATCTAACGAGCAGTACTTC. Amino acid sequence: CASSYGGVAGSNEQYF.

This clone is medium-sized (0.01 to 0.1%) within its sample. J is TRBJ1-1 and V is TRBV2; no firm D call. The germline gives CDR1 SNHLY, CDR2 FYNNEI. The CDR3 spans 13 residues. V shed 5 bases and J shed 0 bases, with 7 bases lying between them. This CDR3 is CASSSGMNTEAFF. In DNA, the CDR3 is TGTGCCAGCAGTTCCGGCATGAACACTGAAGCTTTCTTT.

The V and J genes are TRBV16 and TRBJ1-2, with a weak D call TRBD1 (5 bases). V lost 4 bases and J lost 8, with 17 bases in between. The CDR3 length is 14 residues. The germline CDR1 and CDR2 sequences are KGHSY and FQNENV. As DNA, the CDR3 is TGTGCCAGCAGCCTAACCGACAGTTTAGGGGGCTACACCTTC. Translated: CASSLTDSLGGYTF.

The chain joins TRBV18 to TRBJ2-5, with 10 bases lining up with TRBD2. The closer fit of TRBJ2-7 to the DNA end suggests the J call may be wrong. This CDR3 comprises 16 residues. Germline CDR1 is KGHSH and CDR2 is LQKENI. The CDR3 DNA sequence: TGTGCCAGCTCACCCCCTCTAGCGGGAGTCCCCTACGAGCAGTACTTC. This gives the protein CASSPPLAGVPYEQYF.

In nucleotides, the CDR3 is TGTGCCATCAGAGGGGGCCAAGGGGGCTACACCTTC. Protein: CAIRGGQGGYTF. The chain uses TRBV10-3 and TRBJ1-2, with TRBD1 identical over 7 bases. J gave up 8 bases and V 6 bases, and 6 bases lay outside the gene matches. The V gene's germline CDR1 is ENHRY and CDR2 SYGVKD. CDR3 length: 12 residues.

The rearrangement uses TRBV5-6 and TRBJ2-3, with 10 bases fitting TRBD1. This CDR3 region has 15 residues. The V and J ends lost 0 bases and 3 bases, in that order; junction bases with no gene match: 1. Germline CDR1 is SGHDT and CDR2 is YYEEEE. The CDR3 sequence: CASSLGTGGTDTQYF. The DNA of the CDR3 is TGTGCCAGCAGCTTGGGGACAGGGGGGACAGATACGCAGTATTTT.

The chain carries TRBV29-1 and TRBJ1-4; D uncertain. Trimming cost V 5 bases and J 5 bases, with 12 bases left between them. The germline V gene has CDR1 SQVTM and CDR2 ANQGSEA. The CDR3 extends over 13 amino acids. The CDR3 is CSVLNALNEKLFF. The CDR3 nucleotides read TGCAGCGTTTTAAACGCTTTGAATGAAAAACTGTTTTTT.

This clone was observed a single time. This chain joins TRBV4-3 and TRBJ1-1, with D perhaps matching TRBD1 (6 bases). CDR3 length equals 16 residues. V was clipped by 4 bases and J by 2 bases, with 17 bases between them. Germline CDR1 LGHNA, CDR2 YSLEER. In DNA form, the CDR3 reads TGCGCCAGCAGCCCCGGACGGGGGGGGCGAAACACTGAAGCTTTCTTT. It encodes CASSPGRGGRNTEAFF.

DNA for the CDR3: TGCAGCGTTGGGCGGGGCCATGGGACTGAAGCTTTCTTT. Protein product: CSVGRGHGTEAFF. The V gene is TRBV29-1, the J gene TRBJ1-1; D is possibly TRBD1 (5 bases). V lost 4 bases, J lost 5 bases, and 14 bases lay in between. CDR3 length: 13 amino acids. The germline V gene has CDR1 SQVTM and CDR2 ANQGSEA.

The chain recombines TRBV7-9 with TRBJ1-1, with D unclear. The CDR3 totals 13 residues. CDR1 and CDR2 from the germline V gene are SEHNR and FQNEAQ (reference sequence). The V and J ends lost 6 bases and 11 bases respectively, with 19 bases between them. The CDR3 here is CASRPSTERYAFF. The CDR3 DNA sequence: TGTGCCAGCAGGCCATCCACTGAGAGGTATGCTTTCTTT. The variable domain in full, completed from reference TRBV7-9 and TRBJ1-1, reads DTGVSQNPRHKITKRGQNVTFRCDPISEHNRLYWYRQTLGQGPEFLTYFQNEAQLEKSRLLSDRFSAERPKGSFSTLEIQRTEQGDSAMYLCASRPSTERYAFFGQGTRLTVV.